This T cell receptor beta chain originates from a study of blood T cell repertoires in COVID-19. Generated by immunoSEQ multiplex PCR, the TCRdb table keeps only in-frame clones and is missing some. The table includes roughly 180,000 clones, approximately 77% detected once. J was trimmed by 5 bases and V by 4 bases; bases with no gene match: 5. Germline loops: CDR1 SGHDT, CDR2 YYEEEE. The length of the CDR3 is 15 residues. The sequenced sample was peripheral blood. This clonotype was sampled from a woman at least 80 years old with active or convalescent COVID-19. The rearrangement links TRBV5-6 to TRBJ1-5; 11 bases are a match to TRBD1. In nucleotides, the CDR3 is TGTGCCAGCAGCGTTAGGACAGGGGGCGATCAGCCCCAGCATTTT. Translated: CASSVRTGGDQPQHF.